Listed here is a single TCR beta chain. Its antigen is as yet unknown. The entry originates in a study of T cells in localized non-small cell lung cancer. Points from the study as a whole: Since sequencing was restricted to only one region of the tumor, intratumor heterogeneity remains a possibility. Appearances in adjacent lung were noted for a median 57 of the top 100 tumor clones. Greater blood T cell density accompanied longer overall survival. It was uninvolved adjacent lung that showed the highest T cell clonality, exceeding tumor.

This CDR3 spans 15 amino acids. Germline CDR1 SGHVS, CDR2 FQNEAQ. Trimming cost V 1 base and J 6 bases, with 13 bases left between them. Sequencing used immunoSEQ multiplex PCR; TCRdb keeps in-frame clones, though not all of them. This table holds fewer than 60,000 clones, over 75% found once. The J gene is TRBJ2-1, the V gene TRBV7-8; a possible D gene is TRBD1 (6 bases). Sequencing used peripheral blood, obtained before any cancer treatment. The receptor was derived from a female donor over 55 with stage II squamous cell lung carcinoma. The CDR3 DNA sequence: TGTGCCAGCAGCTTAGTCCGGACAGTCGTCAATGAGCAGTTCTTC. The encoded protein is CASSLVRTVVNEQFF.